Reported below is one T cell receptor beta chain. This specimen comes from a study of blood T cell repertoires in COVID-19. After removal of 1 base from V and 4 bases from J, the junction contained 7 bases not matched to a gene. Germline CDR1 SGHRS, CDR2 YFSETQ. This CDR3 contains 16 residues. Clones were read by immunoSEQ multiplex PCR, and TCRdb kept only the in-frame ones, dropping some. The table includes 60,000 to 80,000 clones, 70% to 90% detected once. Sequencing was done on a sample of peripheral blood. V is TRBV5-1 and J is TRBJ2-3; 9 nucleotides line up with TRBD1. The TCR was taken from a man aged 50-59 years with acute or convalescent COVID-19. Written as DNA, the CDR3 is TGCGCCAGCAGCTTGATTGAAGGACAGGGGTCAGATACGCAGTATTTT. Its translation is CASSLIEGQGSDTQYF.